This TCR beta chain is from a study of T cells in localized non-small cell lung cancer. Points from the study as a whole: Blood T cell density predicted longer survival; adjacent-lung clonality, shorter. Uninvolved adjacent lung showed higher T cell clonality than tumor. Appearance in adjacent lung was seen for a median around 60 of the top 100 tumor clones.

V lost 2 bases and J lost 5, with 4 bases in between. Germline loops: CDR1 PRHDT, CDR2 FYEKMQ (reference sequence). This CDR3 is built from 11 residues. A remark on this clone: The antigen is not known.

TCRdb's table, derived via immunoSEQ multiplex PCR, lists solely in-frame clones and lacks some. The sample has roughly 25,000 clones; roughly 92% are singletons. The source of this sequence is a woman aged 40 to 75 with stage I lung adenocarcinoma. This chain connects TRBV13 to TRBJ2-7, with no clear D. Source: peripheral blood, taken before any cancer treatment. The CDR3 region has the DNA TGTGCCAGCAGCTTACTCCACGAGCAGTACTTC. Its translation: CASSLLHEQYF.